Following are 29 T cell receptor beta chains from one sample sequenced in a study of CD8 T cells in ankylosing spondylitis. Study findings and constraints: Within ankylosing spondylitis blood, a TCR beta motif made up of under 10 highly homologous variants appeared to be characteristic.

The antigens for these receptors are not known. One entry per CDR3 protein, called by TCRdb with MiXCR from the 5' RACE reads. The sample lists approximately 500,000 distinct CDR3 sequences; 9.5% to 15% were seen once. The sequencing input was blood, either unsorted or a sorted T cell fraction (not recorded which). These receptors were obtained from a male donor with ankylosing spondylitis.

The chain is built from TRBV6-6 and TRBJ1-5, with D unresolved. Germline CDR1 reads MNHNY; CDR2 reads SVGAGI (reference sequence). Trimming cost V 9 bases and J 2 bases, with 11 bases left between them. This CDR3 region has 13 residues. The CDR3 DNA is TGTGCCAGTATGGGGATAGGCAATCAGCCCCAGCATTTT. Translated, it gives CASMGIGNQPQHF.

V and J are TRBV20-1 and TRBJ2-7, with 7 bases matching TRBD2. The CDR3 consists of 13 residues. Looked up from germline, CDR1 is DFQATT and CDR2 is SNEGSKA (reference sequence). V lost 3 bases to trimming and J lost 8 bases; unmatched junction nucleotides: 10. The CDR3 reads CSASPSGHPKQYV. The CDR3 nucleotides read TGCAGTGCTAGTCCTAGCGGTCACCCTAAGCAGTACGTC.

DNA for the CDR3: TGTGCCAGCAGCTTGGGGTCAGGGTGGTCCTACGAGCAGTACGTC. Amino acid sequence: CASSLGSGWSYEQYV. The chain links TRBV5-6 to TRBJ2-7; tentatively, D is TRBD1 (5 bases). The V gene lost 0 bases and the J gene lost 1 base, with 11 bases spanning the gap. Per the germline V gene, CDR1 is SGHDT and CDR2 is YYEEEE. The CDR3 is made up of 15 amino acids.

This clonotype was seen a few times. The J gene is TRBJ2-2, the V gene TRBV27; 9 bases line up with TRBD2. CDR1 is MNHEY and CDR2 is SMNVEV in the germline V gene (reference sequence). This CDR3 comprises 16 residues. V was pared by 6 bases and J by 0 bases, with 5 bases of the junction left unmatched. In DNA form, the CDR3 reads TGTGCCAGCAGGAGGACTAGCGCCGCGAACACCGGGGAGCTGTTTTTT. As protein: CASRRTSAANTGELFF.

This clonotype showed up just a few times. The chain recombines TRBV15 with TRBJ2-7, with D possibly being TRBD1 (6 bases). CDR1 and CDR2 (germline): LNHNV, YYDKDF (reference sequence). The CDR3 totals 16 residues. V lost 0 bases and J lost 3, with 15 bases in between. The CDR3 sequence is CATSREAGTNYYEQYF. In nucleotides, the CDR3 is TGTGCCACCAGCAGAGAAGCAGGGACAAATTACTACGAGCAGTACTTC.

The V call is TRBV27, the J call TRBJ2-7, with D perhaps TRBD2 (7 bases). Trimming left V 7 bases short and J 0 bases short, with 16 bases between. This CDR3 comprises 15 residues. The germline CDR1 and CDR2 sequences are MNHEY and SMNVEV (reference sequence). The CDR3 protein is CASKGGLAASYEQYF. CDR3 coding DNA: TGTGCCAGCAAGGGGGGGCTAGCGGCCTCCTACGAGCAGTACTTC.

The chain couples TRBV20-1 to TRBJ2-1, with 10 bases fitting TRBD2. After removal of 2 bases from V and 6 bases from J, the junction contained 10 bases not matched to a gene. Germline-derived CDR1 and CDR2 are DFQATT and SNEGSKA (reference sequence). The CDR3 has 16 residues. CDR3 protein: CSARRGLAGEGNEQFF. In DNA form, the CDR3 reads TGCAGTGCTAGACGCGGGCTAGCGGGAGAAGGCAATGAGCAGTTCTTC.

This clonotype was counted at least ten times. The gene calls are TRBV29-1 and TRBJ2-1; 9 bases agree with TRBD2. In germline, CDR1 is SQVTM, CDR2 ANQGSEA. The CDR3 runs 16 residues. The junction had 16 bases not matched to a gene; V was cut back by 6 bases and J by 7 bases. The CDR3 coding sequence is TGCAGCGTGGAGACCCCGGGACTAGCCCATGGGAATGAGCAGTTCTTC. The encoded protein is CSVETPGLAHGNEQFF.

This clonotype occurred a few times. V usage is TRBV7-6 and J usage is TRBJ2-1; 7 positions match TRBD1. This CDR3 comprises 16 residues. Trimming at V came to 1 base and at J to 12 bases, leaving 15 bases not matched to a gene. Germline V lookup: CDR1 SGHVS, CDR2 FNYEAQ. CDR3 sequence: CASSLEWAGTASVQFF. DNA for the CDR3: TGTGCCAGCAGCTTAGAGTGGGCCGGGACAGCGTCCGTGCAGTTCTTC. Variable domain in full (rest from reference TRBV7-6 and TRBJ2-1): GAGVSQSPRYKVTKRGQDVALRCDPISGHVSLYWYRQALGQGPEFLTYFNYEAQQDKSGLPNDRFSAERPEGSISTLTIQRTEQRDSAMYRCASSLEWAGTASVQFFGPGTRLTVL.

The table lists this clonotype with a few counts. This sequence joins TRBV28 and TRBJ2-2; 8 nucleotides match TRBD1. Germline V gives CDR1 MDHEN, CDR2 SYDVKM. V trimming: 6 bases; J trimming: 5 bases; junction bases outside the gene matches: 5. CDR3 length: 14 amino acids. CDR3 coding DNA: TGTGCCAGCAGGACAGGGGATCGAACCGGGGAGCTGTTTTTT. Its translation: CASRTGDRTGELFF.

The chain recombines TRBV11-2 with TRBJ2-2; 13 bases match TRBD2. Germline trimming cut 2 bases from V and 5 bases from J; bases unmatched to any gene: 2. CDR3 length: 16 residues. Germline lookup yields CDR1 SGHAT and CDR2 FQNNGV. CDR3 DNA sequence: TGTGCCAGCAGCTTATGGACTAGCGGGAGAACCGGGGAGCTGTTTTTT. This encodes CASSLWTSGRTGELFF.

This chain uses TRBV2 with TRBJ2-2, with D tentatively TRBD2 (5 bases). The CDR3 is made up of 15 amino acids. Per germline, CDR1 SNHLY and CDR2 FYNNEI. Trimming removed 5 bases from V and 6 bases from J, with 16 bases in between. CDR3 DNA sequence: TGTGCCAGCAGTCCTATCGCGGGCGTAGCCGGGGAGCTGTTTTTT. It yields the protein CASSPIAGVAGELFF. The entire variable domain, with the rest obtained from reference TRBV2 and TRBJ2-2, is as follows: EPEVTQTPSHQVTQMGQEVILRCVPISNHLYFYWYRQILGQKVEFLVSFYNNEISEKSEIFDDQFSVERPDGSNFTLKIRSTKLEDSAMYFCASSPIAGVAGELFFGEGSRLTVL.

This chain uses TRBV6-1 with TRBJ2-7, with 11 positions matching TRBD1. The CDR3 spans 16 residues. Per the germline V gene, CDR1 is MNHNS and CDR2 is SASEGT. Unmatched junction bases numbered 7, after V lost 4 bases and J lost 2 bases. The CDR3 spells CASSADRGLSPYEQYF. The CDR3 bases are TGTGCCAGCAGTGCGGACAGGGGGCTAAGCCCCTACGAGCAGTACTTC.

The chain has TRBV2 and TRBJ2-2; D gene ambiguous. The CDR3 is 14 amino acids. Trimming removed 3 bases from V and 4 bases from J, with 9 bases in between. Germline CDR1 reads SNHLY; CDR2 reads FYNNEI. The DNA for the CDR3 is TGTGCCAGCAGTGAGCGGCAAATCACCGGGGAGCTGTTTTTT. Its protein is CASSERQITGELFF.

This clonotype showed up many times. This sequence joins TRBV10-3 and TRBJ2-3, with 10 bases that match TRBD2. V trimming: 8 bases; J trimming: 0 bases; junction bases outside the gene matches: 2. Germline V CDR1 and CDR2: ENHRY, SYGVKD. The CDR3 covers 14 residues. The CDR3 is CAIHSGRSTDTQYF. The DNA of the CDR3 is TGTGCCATCCATAGCGGGAGGAGCACAGATACGCAGTATTTT.

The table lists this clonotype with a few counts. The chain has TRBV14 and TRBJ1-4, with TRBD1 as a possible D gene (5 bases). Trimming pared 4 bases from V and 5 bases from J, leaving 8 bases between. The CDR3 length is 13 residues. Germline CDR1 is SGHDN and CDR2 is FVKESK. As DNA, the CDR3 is TGTGCCAGCAGCCGAGGGGTAAATGAAAAACTGTTTTTT. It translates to CASSRGVNEKLFF.

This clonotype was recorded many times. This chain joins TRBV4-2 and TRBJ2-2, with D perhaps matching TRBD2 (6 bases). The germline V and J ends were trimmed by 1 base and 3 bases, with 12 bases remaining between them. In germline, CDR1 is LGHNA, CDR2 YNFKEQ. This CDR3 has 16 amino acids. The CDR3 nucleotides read TGTGCCAGCAGCCAAGTTGCTAGCGCCGACACCGGGGAGCTGTTTTTT. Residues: CASSQVASADTGELFF.

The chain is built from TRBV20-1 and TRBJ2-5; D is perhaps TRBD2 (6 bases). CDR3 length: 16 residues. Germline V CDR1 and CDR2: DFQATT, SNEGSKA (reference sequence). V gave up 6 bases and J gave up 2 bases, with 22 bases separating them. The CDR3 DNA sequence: TGCAGTGCCGAAACACATTTTAGCGGACTGCAAGAGACCCAGTACTTC. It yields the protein CSAETHFSGLQETQYF.

CDR3: CASSLRVDSSYEQYF. Here the CDR3 DNA reads TGTGCCAGCAGTTTAAGGGTGGACAGCTCCTACGAGCAGTACTTC. This chain links TRBV27 with TRBJ2-7, with D perhaps matching TRBD1 (6 bases). CDR3 size: 15 residues. V was shortened by 2 bases and J by 0 bases, with 11 bases between the two germline ends. Germline CDR1 MNHEY, CDR2 SMNVEV (reference sequence).

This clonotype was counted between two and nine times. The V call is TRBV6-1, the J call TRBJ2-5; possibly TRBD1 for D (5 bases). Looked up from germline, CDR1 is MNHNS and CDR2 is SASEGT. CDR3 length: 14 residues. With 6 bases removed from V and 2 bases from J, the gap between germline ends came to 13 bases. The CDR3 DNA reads TGTGCCAGCAGAAGATTTCAGGGACAAGAGACCCAGTACTTC. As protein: CASRRFQGQETQYF.

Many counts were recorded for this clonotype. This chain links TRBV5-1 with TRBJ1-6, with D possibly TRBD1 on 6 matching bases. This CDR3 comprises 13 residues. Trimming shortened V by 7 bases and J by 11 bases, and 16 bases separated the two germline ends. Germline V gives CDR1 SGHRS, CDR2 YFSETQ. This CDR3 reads CASSWDNGAPLHF. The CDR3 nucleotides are TGCGCCAGCTCTTGGGACAACGGGGCACCCCTCCACTTT.

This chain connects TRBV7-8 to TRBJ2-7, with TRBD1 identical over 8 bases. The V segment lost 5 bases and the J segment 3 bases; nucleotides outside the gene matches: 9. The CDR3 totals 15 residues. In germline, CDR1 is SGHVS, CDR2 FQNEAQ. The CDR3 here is CASSRLTGTGYEQYF. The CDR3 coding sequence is TGTGCCAGCAGCCGGTTAACCGGGACAGGCTACGAGCAGTACTTC. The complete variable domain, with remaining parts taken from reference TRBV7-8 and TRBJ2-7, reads GAGVSQSPRYKVAKRGQDVALRCDPISGHVSLFWYQQALGQGPEFLTYFQNEAQLDKSGLPSDRFFAERPEGSVSTLKIQRTQQEDSAVYLCASSRLTGTGYEQYFGPGTRLTVT.

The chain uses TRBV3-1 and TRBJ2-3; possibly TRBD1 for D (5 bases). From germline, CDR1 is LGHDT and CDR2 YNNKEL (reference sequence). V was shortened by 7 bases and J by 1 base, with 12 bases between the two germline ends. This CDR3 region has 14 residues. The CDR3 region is CASMKGARTDTQYF. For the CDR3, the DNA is TGTGCCAGCATGAAAGGGGCGCGCACAGATACGCAGTATTTT.

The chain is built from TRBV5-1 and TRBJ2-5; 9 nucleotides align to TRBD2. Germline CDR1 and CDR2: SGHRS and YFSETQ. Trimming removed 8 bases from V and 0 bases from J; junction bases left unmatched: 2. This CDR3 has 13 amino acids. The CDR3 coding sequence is TGCGCCAGTGCGGGGGGGGACCAAGAGACCCAGTACTTC. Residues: CASAGGDQETQYF.

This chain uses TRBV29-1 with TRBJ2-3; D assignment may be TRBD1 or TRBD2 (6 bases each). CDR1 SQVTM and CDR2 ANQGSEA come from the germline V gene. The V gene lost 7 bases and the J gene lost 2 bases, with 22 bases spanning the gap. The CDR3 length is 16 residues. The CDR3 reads CSGGGTKGVPTDTQYF. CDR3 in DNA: TGCAGCGGTGGGGGGACAAAGGGAGTTCCCACAGATACGCAGTATTTT.

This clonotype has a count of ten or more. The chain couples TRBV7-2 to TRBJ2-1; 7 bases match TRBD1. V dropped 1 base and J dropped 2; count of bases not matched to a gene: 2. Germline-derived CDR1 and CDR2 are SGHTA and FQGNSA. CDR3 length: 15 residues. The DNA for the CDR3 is TGTGCCAGCAGCTTAGTGGGGACAGCCTACAATGAGCAGTTCTTC. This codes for CASSLVGTAYNEQFF.

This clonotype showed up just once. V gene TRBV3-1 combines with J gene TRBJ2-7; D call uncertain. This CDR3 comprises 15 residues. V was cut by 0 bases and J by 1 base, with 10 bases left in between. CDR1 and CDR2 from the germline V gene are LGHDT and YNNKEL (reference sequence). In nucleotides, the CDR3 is TGTGCCAGCAGCCAAGACAGTAGTTATTCCTACGAGCAGTACTTC. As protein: CASSQDSSYSYEQYF.

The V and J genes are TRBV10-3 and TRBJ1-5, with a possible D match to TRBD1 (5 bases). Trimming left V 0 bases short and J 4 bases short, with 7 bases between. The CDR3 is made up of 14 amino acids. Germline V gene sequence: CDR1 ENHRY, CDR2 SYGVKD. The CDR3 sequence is CAISESGGNQPQHF. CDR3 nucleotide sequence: TGTGCCATCAGTGAGTCTGGGGGGAATCAGCCCCAGCATTTT.

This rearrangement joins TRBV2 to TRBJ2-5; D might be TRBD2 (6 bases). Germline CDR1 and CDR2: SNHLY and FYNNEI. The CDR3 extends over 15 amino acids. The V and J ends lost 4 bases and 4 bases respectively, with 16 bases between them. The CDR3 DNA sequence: TGTGCCAGCAGTGGGGGAGGTACTGGGGGAGAGACCCAGTACTTC. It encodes CASSGGGTGGETQYF.